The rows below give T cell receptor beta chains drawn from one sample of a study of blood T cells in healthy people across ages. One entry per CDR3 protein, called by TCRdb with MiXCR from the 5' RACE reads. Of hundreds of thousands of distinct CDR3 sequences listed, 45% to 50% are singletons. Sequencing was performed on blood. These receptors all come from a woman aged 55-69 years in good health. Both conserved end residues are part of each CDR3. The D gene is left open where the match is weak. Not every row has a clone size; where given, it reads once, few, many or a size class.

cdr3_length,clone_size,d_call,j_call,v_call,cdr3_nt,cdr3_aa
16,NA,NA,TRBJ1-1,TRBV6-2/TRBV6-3,TGTGCCAGCAGTTGGGCCTTGGGGGTTATTAACACTGAAGCTTTCTTT,CASSWALGVINTEAFF
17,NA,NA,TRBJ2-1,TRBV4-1,TGCGCCAGCAGCCAAGATGCGAGCGGATACTCCTACAATGAGCAGTTCTTC,CASSQDASGYSYNEQFF
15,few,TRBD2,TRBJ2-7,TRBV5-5,TGTGCCAGCAGCTTGACGGGAGGCGCTTCCTACGAGCAGTACTTC,CASSLTGGASYEQYF
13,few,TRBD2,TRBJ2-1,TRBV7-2,TGTGCCAGCAGCCTAGGGACTATCAATGAGCAGTTCTTC,CASSLGTINEQFF
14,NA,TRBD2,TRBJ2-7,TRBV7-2,TGTGCCAGCAGCCCCGGGGGGGGTCAATACGAGCAGTACTTC,CASSPGGGQYEQYF
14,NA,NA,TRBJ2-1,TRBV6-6,TGTGCCAGCAGTTCCCCCGGGGCTAGCGAGGAGCAGTTCTTC,CASSSPGASEEQFF
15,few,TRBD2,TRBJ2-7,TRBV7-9,TGTGCCAGCAGCCCCCTAGCGGACTTTACCTACGAGCAGTACTTC,CASSPLADFTYEQYF
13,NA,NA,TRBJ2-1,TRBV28,TGTGCCACCGGGACTCCCAGGAGGAATGAGCAGTTCTTC,CATGTPRRNEQFF
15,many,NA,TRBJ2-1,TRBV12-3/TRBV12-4,TGTGCCAGCACCCAGACGGACAGAAAATACAATGAGCAGTTCTTC,CASTQTDRKYNEQFF
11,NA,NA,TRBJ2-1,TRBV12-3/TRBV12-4,TGTGCCAGCAGTTTCAAAGGGGTAGGGTTCTTC,CASSFKGVGFF
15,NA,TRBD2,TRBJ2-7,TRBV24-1,TGTGCCACCAGTGACCGCGGGAGGGCGGCCCACGAGCAGTACTTC,CATSDRGRAAHEQYF
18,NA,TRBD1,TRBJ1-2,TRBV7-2,TGTGCCAGCAGCTATCGGACAGGGGGCTTCGAAGTAGGCTATGGCTACACCTTC,CASSYRTGGFEVGYGYTF
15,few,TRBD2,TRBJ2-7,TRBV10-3,TGTGCCATCAGGCCTACCGGGACTAGCGGATACGAGCAGTACTTC,CAIRPTGTSGYEQYF
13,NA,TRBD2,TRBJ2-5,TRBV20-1,TGCAGTGAGGCCACGGGGGGCCAAGAGACCCAGTACTTC,CSEATGGQETQYF
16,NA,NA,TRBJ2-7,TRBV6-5,TGTGCCAGCAGAAGCTCGCAGGGGTTGGCTTTTTACGAGCAGTACTTC,CASRSSQGLAFYEQYF
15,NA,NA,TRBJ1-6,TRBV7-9,TGTGCCAGCAGCTTAGCGTTAGGGTCGAATTCACCCCTCCACTTT,CASSLALGSNSPLHF
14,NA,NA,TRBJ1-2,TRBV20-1,TGCAGTGCTAGACAGGGGCGCCCACCCTATGGCTACACCTTC,CSARQGRPPYGYTF
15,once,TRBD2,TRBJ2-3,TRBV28,TGTGCCAGCATTCATAGCGGGACTAGCACAGATACGCAGTATTTT,CASIHSGTSTDTQYF
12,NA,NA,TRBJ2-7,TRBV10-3,TGTGCCATCAGTGAGTTGGCGGGCGAGCAGTACTTC,CAISELAGEQYF
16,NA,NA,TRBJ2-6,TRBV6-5,TGTGCCTGCCAGGACGGAAGTTTCTCTGGGGCCAACGTCCTGACTTTC,CACQDGSFSGANVLTF
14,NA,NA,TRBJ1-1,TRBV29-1,TGCAGCGTAACCAAAGGGAGGGGCGGGACTGAAGCTTTCTTT,CSVTKGRGGTEAFF
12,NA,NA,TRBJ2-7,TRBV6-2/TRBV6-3,TGTGCCAGCAGTTACCCTAGCTACGAGCAGTACTTC,CASSYPSYEQYF
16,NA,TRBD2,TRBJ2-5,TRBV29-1,TGCAGCGTGGGGGACCCGGTGGTAGCGGGAAGTGAGACCCAGTACTTC,CSVGDPVVAGSETQYF